This TCR beta chain was recovered during a study of CD8+ T cells in alopecia areata. Study-level information: Skin from 6-12-month-old C3H/HeJ graft donors with spontaneous alopecia went to approximately 6-10-week-old female C3H/HeJ mice. Study results and limitations: Scalp specimens additionally yield sequences from normal skin's resident alphabeta T cells. Clarity of TCR sharing across patients fell short of that in mice, possibly HLA-related. Affected scalp, especially in alopecia totalis/universalis, had a higher clonality than normal scalp did.

This clone was recorded at least ten times. What it recognizes is unknown. Gene labels here are mouse ones. Read sequence stops 4 residues before the CDR3 end, and the germline J gene provides the missing end. V lost 3 bases to trimming and J lost 4 bases; unmatched junction nucleotides: 7. The germline CDR1 and CDR2 sequences are MNHDT and YYDKIL. The CDR3 sequence is 16 residues long. cDNA prepared by RNA extraction and subsequent reverse transcription served as the template for sequencing. The protocol was immunoSEQ multiplex PCR, while the TCRdb copy is restricted to in-frame clones and leaves out a portion. The table lists around 100,000 clones, with no singletons.

Input material: lesional skin. This sequence was found in a C3H/HeJ mouse with alopecia areata. The mouse strain carries the MHC haplotype H2-k. The chain carries TRBV17 and TRBJ2-1; 9 bases agree with TRBD2. CDR3 in amino acids: CASSSGYWGDYAEQFF. Partial CDR3 DNA: TGTGCTAGCAGTAGTGGGTACTGGGGGGATTATGCT. Full variable domain (missing parts from reference TRBV17 and TRBJ2-1): DTTVKQNPRYKLARVGKPVNLICSQTMNHDTMYWYQKKPNQAPKLLLFYYDKILNREADTFEKFQSSRPNNSFCSLYIGSAGLEYSAMYLCASSSGYWGDYAEQFFGPGTRLTVL.